A selection of T cell receptor beta chains follows, all from one sample in a study of tumor-infiltrating lymphocytes in oesophageal squamous cell carcinoma. MiXCR, run by TCRdb on the PCR reads, gives a single entry per CDR3 protein. The table shows roughly 12,000 distinct CDR3 sequences, with under 70% occurring only once. Sequenced input: esophageal tumor tissue. Receptor source: a male donor with esophageal squamous cell carcinoma. Each CDR3 is given without its conserved first and last residue. D genes are given only for firm matches.

NA,TRBV6-1,NA,ASSDAQDRSTDAF
TRBJ2-3,TRBV7-6,TRBD1,ASRRQGDTDTQY
TRBJ2-5,TRBV27,TRBD2,ASSFGLADNEQY
NA,TRBV7-3,TRBD2,ASSSTGRAFQETQY
TRBJ2-7,TRBV7-3,NA,ASSSIGGSYNEQY
TRBJ1-5,TRBV12-3/TRBV12-4,NA,ASSLVNQPQH
TRBJ2-5,TRBV7-2,NA,ASSLDRETQY
TRBJ2-5,TRBV7-3,NA,ASSLIQQETQY
TRBJ2-1,TRBV7-9,NA,ASSPRDSSYNEQF
TRBJ2-7,TRBV6-2/TRBV6-3,NA,ASSYFSYEQY
TRBJ2-3,TRBV19,NA,ASSAKRDFTDTQY
TRBJ2-7,TRBV7-6,NA,ASSSLTSGAYEQY
NA,TRBV7-3,NA,ASSLTGGIEETQY
TRBJ2-7,TRBV6-5,TRBD2,ASSYSASGITGELY
TRBJ2-3,TRBV7-2,NA,ASSFGDTQY
TRBJ1-6,TRBV7-2,NA,ASSDTTGGNSPLH
NA,TRBV7-2,TRBD2,ASRVGLALKETQY
TRBJ2-4,TRBV20-1,NA,SARVQGNSPLH
TRBJ2-5,TRBV6-4,NA,ASSSFPAGRFQETQY
TRBJ2-1,TRBV7-3,TRBD2,ASSFASGYYNEQF
TRBJ2-2,TRBV19,TRBD1,ASSRDRAAGELF
TRBJ2-1,TRBV7-4,TRBD2,ASRGTSGKGNSYNEQF
NA,TRBV7-3,TRBD2,ASSLGTSGNNEQF
NA,TRBV27,NA,ASSLSSWARGEQF
TRBJ1-2,TRBV5-6,NA,ASSFGGSYGYT
NA,TRBV7-9,TRBD1,ASSWGTGDQF